This T cell receptor (beta chain) is drawn from a study of beta chain features in type 1 diabetes (dated by TCRdb to the late 2010s). For the wider study: Mean age, gender distribution, total cell number and subset yield were not different between patients and healthy donors. A total of 90 million to 140 million sorted cells were examined across all samples, and RNA yield correlated strongly with the number of cells per subset. In the study, TCRB repertoires of sorted circulating CD4+ T cell subsets from recently diagnosed type 1 diabetes patients were compared with those of matched healthy donors. Regulatory and stem cell-like memory subsets were isolated from only 8 patients and roughly 8 healthy donors, whereas naive and central memory subsets came from all 28 donors.

This clone has just a few counts. Its antigen is still unknown. No per-base quality is available; no much larger clone lies one base away. From each donor, a single peripheral blood sample of about 100 mL on average was drawn into heparinised tubes. Naive, central memory, regulatory and stem cell-like memory CD4+ T cells were sorted on a BD FACSAria II using a panel including CD45RO, CCR7, CD25, CD127, CD95 and CD27. All sorted populations exceeded 95% purity. PBMCs were isolated right away by Lymphoprep density gradient centrifugation and were stained directly, without culture. To minimize batch effects, samples were stained and sorted in pairs, one healthy donor with one patient per experiment. Broad study findings and their caveats: Shorter templates might be favored by PCR, yet because patient and control samples were amplified and corrected together, any such skew would affect both groups equally. Sequencing cDNA rather than genomic DNA could over-represent highly expressing activated cells, although activation and CD3 levels did not differ between groups. Only small numbers of individuals were included in the HLA sub-analyses, which left unresolved whether HLA type had any influence on TCRB rearrangement. The naive, central memory and regulatory TCRB repertoires appeared to resemble one another more closely among patients than among healthy donors. Fewer insertions and more nucleotide deletions at VDJ recombination sites were observed in patients with type 1 diabetes, implying thymic rearrangement abnormalities. In all four CD4+ subsets, TCRB CDR3 length was moderately but significantly shorter in type 1 diabetes patients.

The entire amount of isolated RNA was reverse transcribed using the High Capacity cDNA Reverse Transcription Kit, so the sequenced TCRB transcripts were expressed ones. Deep immunoSEQ sequencing was performed on naive, central memory and regulatory T cell samples, with an average of approximately 3.9 million total reads per sample. After sorted cells were lysed in RLT buffer, RNA was extracted with DNase-treated RNeasy Micro or Mini kits, with the choice depending on cell number. Each cell subset was processed separately to prevent cross-contamination, with patient and healthy donor samples processed together. Using the immunoSEQ multiplex PCR, TCRB sequences were amplified from cDNA into 87-bp fragments spanning the CDR3 region. Sequencing of the amplicons was done on the Illumina HiSeq platform. On the study's bioinformatics: PCR bias was corrected computationally using synthetic template baselines, and reads within Hamming distance 2 were collapsed, with unmergeable singletons discarded. Reads were aligned against IMGT so that V, D and J genes, CDR3 length and insertions or deletions at six rearrangement sites could be assigned. Within each subset, clonotype counts were normalized to the number of sorted cells before true diversity and Gini coefficients were calculated with the tcR R package. The overlap coefficient, calculated on TCRB nucleotide sequences, was used to measure repertoire sharing. As a proxy for the pre-selection repertoire, out-of-frame TCRB sequences from naive cells were analyzed. As stored in TCRdb, this immuneACCESS dataset retains in-frame rearrangements with V and J assigned. A fraction of the clones does not appear; measured against another copy, unresolved V genes explain less than half of the discrepancy, and the remainder lacks a known reason. V, J and clone size reflect that table, while D and trimming were determined from the DNA. The sample profile shows 630,000 or so clones; roughly an eighth of them were found once. The ten largest clones capture approximately 0.043% of the sample.

Based on the germline V gene (reference sequence), the CDR1 and CDR2 sequences are LNHDA and SQIVND. CDR3 length: 13 amino acids, cysteine to phenylalanine. Only the CDR3 DNA is retained, 39 bases long and in frame from the first base. Trimming removed 10 bases from V and 7 bases from J; the gene matches leave 11 bases unexplained. The sequenced material came from naive CD4+ T cells from blood. The sample's cell subset or site label is to be understood as: true naive CD4+ T cells. This clonotype was obtained from a man younger than 35 with type 1 diabetes. The chain uses TRBV19 and TRBJ2-7; TRBD1 aligns with 9 central bases. The nucleotides read TGTGCCACCTCACCGGGGACAGGGTCTGAGCAGTACTTC. This sequence encodes CATSPGTGSEQYF.